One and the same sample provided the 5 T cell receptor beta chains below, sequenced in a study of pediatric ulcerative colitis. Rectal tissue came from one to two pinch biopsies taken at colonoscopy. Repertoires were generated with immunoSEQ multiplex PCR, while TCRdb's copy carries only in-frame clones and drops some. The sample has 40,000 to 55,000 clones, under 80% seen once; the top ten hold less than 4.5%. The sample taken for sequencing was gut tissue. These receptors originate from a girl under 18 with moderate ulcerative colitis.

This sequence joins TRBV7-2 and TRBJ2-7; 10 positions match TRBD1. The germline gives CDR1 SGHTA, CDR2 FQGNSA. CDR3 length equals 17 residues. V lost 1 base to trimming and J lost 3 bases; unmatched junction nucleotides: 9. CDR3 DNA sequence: TGTGCCAGCAGCTTAGGCCCGCCGGGACAGGGGATCTACGAGCAGTACTTC. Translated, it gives CASSLGPPGQGIYEQYF.

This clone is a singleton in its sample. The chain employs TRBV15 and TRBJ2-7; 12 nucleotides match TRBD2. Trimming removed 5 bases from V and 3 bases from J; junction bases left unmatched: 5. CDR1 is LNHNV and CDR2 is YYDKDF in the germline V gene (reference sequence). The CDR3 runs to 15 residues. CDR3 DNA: TGTGCCACCAGCCCCGGACTAGCGGGAAGCTACGAGCAGTACTTC. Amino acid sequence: CATSPGLAGSYEQYF.

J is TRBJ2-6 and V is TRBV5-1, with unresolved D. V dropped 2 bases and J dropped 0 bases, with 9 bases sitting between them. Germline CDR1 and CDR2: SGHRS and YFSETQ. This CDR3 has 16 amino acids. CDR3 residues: CASSFESSSGANVLTF. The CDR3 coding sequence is TGCGCCAGCAGCTTCGAATCTAGCTCTGGGGCCAACGTCCTGACTTTC.

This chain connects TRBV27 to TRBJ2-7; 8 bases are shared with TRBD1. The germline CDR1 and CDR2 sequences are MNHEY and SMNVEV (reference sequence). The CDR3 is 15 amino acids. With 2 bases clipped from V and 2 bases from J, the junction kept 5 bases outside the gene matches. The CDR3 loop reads CASSLKGTGAYEQYF. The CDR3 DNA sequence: TGTGCCAGCAGTTTAAAAGGGACAGGAGCCTACGAGCAGTACTTC.

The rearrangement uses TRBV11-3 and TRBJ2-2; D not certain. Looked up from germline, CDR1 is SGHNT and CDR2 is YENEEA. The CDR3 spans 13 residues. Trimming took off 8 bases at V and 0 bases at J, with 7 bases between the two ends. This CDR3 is CASQAPNTGELFF. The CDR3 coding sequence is TGTGCCAGCCAGGCCCCGAACACCGGGGAGCTGTTTTTT.